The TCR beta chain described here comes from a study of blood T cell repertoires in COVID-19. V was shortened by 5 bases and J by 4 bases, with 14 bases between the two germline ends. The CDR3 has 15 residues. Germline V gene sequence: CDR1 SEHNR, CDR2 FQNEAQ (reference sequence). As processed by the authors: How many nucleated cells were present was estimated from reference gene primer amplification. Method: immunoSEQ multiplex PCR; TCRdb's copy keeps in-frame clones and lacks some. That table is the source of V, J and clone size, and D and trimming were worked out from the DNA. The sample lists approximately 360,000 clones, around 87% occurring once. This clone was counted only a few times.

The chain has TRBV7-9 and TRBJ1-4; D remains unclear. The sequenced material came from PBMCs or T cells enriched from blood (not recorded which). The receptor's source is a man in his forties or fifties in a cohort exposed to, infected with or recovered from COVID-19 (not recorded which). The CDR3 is CASSTPETINEKLFF. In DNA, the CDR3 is TGTGCCAGCAGCACGCCAGAAACTATTAATGAAAAACTGTTTTTT.